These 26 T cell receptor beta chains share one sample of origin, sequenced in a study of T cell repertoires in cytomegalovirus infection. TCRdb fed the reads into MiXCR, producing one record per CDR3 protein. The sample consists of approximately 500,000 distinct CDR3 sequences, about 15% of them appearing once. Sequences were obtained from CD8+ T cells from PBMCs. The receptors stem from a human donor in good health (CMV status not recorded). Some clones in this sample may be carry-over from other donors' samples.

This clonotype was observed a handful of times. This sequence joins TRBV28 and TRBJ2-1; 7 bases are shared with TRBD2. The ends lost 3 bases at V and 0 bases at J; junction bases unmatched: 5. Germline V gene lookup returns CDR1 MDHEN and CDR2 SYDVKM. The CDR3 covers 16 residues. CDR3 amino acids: CASSFPRGSSYNEQFF. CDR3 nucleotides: TGTGCCAGCAGTTTCCCGCGGGGGAGCTCCTACAATGAGCAGTTCTTC.

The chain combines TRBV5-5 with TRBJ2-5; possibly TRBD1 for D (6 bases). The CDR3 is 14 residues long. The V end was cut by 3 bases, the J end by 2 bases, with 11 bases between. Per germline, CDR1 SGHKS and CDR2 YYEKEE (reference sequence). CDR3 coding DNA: TGTGCCAGCAGCTCCTGGCAGGGGCAAGAGACCCAGTACTTC. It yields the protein CASSSWQGQETQYF.

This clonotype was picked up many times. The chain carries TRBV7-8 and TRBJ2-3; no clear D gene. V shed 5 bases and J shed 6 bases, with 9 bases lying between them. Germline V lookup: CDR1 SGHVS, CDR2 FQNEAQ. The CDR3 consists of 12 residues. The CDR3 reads CASSLTWDTQYF. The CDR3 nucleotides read TGTGCCAGCAGCCTTACCTGGGATACGCAGTATTTT.

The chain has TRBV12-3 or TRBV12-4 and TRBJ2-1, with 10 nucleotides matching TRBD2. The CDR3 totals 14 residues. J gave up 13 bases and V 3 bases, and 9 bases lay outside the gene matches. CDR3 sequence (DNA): TGTGCCAGCAGTTTCAGCGGGGGGGGCAATGTTCAGTTCTTC. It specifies CASSFSGGGNVQFF.

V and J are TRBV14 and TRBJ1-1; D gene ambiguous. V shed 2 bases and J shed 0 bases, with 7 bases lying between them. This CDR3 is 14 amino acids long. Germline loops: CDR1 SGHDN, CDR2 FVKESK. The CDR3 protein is CASSQFRVNTEAFF. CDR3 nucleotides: TGTGCCAGCAGCCAATTTAGGGTGAACACTGAAGCTTTCTTT.

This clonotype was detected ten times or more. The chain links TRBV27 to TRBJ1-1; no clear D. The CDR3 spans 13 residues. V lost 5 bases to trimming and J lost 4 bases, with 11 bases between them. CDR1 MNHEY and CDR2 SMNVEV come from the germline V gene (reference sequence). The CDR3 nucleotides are TGTGCCAGCAGTAGCTCCAGGACCACTGAAGCTTTCTTT. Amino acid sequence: CASSSSRTTEAFF.

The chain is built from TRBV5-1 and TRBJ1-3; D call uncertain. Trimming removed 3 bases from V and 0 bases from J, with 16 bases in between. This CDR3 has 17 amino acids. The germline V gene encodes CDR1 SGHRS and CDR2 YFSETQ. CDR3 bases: TGCGCCAGCAGCTCAGAACGGACGGGGAGCTCTGGAAACACCATATATTTT. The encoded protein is CASSSERTGSSGNTIYF.

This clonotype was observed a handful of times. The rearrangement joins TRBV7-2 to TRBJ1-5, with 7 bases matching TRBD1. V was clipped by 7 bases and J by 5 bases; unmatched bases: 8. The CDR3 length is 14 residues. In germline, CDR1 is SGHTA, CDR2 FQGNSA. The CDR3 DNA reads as TGTGCCAGCAACTCAGGGGGTATCTATCAGCCCCAGCATTTT. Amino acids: CASNSGGIYQPQHF.

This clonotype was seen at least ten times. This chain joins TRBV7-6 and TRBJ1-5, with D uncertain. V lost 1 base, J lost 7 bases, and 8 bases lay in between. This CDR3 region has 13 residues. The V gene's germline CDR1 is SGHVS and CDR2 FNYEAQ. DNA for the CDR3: TGTGCCAGCAGCTTAGGAGGGAGCCAGCCCCAGCATTTT. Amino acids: CASSLGGSQPQHF.

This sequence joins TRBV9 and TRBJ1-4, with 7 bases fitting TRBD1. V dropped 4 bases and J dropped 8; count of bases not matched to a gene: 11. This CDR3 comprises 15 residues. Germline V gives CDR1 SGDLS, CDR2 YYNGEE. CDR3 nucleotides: TGTGCCAGCAGCCCCTTAAGTCGAGGGGGCGAAAAACTGTTTTTT. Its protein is CASSPLSRGGEKLFF.

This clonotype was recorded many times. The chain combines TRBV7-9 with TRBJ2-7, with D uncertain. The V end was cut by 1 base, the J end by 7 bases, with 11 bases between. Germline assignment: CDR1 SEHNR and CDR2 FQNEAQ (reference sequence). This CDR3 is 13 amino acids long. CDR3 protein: CASSLDPLREQYF. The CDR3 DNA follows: TGTGCCAGCAGCTTAGACCCATTGCGGGAGCAGTACTTC.

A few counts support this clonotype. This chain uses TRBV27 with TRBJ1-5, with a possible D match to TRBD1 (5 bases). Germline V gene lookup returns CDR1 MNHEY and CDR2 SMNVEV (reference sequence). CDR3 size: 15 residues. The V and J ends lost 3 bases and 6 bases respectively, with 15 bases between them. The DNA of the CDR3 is TGTGCCAGCAGTTTGGCGGAGGGGCTGGGTCAGCCCCAGCATTTT. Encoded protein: CASSLAEGLGQPQHF.

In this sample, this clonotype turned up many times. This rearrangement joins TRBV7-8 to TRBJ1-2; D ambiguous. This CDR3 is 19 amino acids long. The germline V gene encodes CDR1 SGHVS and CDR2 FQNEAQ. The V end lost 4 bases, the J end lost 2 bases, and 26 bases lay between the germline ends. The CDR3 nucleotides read TGTGCCAGCAGCTCCCCTCGGCAGTCGAGTGGTAGACTAAACTATGGCTACACCTTC. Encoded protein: CASSSPRQSSGRLNYGYTF.

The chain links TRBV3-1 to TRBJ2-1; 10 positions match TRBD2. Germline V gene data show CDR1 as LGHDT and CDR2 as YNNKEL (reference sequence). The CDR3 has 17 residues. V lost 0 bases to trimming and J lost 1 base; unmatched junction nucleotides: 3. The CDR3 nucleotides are TGTGCCAGCAGCCAAGATGAGCGGGGGGGTTCCTACAATGAGCAGTTCTTC. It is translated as CASSQDERGGSYNEQFF.

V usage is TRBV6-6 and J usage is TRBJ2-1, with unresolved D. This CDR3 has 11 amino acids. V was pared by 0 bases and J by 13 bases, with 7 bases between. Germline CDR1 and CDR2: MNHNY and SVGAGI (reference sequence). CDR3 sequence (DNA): TGTGCCAGCAGTTACTCGAGGCTACAGTTCTTC. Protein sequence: CASSYSRLQFF.

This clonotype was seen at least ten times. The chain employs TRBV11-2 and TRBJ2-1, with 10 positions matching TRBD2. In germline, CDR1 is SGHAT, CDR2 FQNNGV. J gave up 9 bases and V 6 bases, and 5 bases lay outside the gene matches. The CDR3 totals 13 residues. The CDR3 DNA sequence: TGTGCCAGCAGAGCGGGGGGGCCGCGTGAGCAGTTCTTC. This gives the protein CASRAGGPREQFF.

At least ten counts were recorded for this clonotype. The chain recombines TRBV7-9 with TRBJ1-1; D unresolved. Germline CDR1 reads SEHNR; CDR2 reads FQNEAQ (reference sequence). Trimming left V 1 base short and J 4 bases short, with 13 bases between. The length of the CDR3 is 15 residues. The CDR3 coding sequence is TGTGCCAGCAGCTTAGGCTCCAGAGTAGGCACTGAAGCTTTCTTT. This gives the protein CASSLGSRVGTEAFF.

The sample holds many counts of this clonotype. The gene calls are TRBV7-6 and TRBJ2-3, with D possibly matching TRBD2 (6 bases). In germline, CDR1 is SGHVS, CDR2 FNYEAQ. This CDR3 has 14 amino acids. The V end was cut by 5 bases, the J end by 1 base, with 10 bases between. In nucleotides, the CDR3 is TGTGCCAGCAGCCCGTCTAGCGGCACAGATACGCAGTATTTT. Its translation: CASSPSSGTDTQYF.

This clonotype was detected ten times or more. The CDR3 nucleotides read TGTGCCAGCAGTTCAATCCGGGAGGATTTAACCGGGGAGCTGTTTTTT. Translating gives CASSSIREDLTGELFF. This rearrangement joins TRBV28 to TRBJ2-2; the match to TRBD2 covers 7 bases. Per germline, CDR1 MDHEN and CDR2 SYDVKM. The junction had 10 bases not matched to a gene; V was cut back by 4 bases and J by 5 bases. The CDR3 is 16 amino acids.

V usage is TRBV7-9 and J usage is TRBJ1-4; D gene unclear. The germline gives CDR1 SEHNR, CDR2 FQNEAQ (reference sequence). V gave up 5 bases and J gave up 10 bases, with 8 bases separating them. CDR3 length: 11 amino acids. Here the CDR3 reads CASSGNGKLFF. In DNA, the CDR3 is TGTGCCAGCAGCGGGAACGGAAAACTGTTTTTT. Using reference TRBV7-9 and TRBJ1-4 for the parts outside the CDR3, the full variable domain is DTGVSQNPRHKITKRGQNVTFRCDPISEHNRLYWYRQTLGQGPEFLTYFQNEAQLEKSRLLSDRFSAERPKGSFSTLEIQRTEQGDSAMYLCASSGNGKLFFGSGTQLSVL.

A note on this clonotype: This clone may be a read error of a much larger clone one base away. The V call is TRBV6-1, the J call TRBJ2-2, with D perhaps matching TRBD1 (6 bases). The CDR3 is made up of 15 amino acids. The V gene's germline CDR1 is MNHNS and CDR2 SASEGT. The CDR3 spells CARSTRDTYTGELFF. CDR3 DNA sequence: TGTGCCCGCAGTACCCGGGACACTTACACCGGGGAGCTGTTTTTT.

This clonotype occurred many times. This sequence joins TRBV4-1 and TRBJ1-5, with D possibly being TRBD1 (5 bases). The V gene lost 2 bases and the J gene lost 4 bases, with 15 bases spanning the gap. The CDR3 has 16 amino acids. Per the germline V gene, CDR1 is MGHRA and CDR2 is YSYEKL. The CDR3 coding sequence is TGCGCCAGCAGCCAACGTAATGACAGCCGTAATCAGCCCCAGCATTTT. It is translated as CASSQRNDSRNQPQHF.

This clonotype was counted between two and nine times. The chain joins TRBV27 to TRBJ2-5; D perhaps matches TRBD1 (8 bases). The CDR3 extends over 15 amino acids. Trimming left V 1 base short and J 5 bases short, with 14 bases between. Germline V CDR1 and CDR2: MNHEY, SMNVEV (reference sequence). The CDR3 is CASSLYDRGGETQYF. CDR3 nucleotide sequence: TGTGCCAGCAGTTTATATGACAGGGGAGGGGAGACCCAGTACTTC.

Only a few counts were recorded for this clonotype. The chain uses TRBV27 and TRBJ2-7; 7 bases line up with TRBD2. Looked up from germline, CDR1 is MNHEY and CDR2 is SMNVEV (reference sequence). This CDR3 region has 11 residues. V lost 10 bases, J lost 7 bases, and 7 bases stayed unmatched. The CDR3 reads CATIGGEEQYF. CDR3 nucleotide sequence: TGTGCCACCATTGGGGGGGAGGAGCAGTACTTC.

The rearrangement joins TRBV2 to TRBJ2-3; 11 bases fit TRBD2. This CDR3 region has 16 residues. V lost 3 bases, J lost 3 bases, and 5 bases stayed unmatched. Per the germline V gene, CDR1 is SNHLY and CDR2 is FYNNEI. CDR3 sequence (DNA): TGTGCCAGCAGTGAGTTACTAGCGGGGGATACAGATACGCAGTATTTT. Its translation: CASSELLAGDTDTQYF.

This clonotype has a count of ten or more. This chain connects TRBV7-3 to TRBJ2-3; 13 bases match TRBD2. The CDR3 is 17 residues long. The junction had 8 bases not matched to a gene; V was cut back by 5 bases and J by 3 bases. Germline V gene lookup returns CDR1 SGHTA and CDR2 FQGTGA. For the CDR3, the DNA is TGTGCCAGCAGCCCCGGGACTAGCGGGGTTTTTACAGATACGCAGTATTTT. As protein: CASSPGTSGVFTDTQYF.